These 27 T cell receptor beta chains originate from one sample sequenced in a study of beta chain features in type 1 diabetes. No antigens are known for them. Regarding the study as a whole: Moderate but significant shortening of TCRB CDR3s was recorded in all four CD4+ subsets from Type 1 diabetes patients.

What was sequenced were expressed TCRB transcripts, since all of the isolated RNA had been reverse transcribed. Profiled with immunoSEQ multiplex PCR; TCRdb holds only in-frame clones, not every one. The sample yields 350,000 to 400,000 clones, over 10% seen once. Sequenced input: naive CD4+ T cells from blood. Every receptor here comes from a woman younger than 30 with type 1 diabetes.

The chain couples TRBV5-1 to TRBJ2-1; TRBD2 matches at 7 bases. The CDR3 is 12 residues long. Germline CDR1 and CDR2: SGHRS and YFSETQ. V lost 0 bases to trimming and J lost 9 bases; unmatched junction nucleotides: 0. The CDR3 is CASSLAGGEQFF. The CDR3 DNA reads as TGCGCCAGCAGCTTGGCGGGGGGTGAGCAGTTCTTC.

This clone was detected a few times. The rearrangement uses TRBV7-3 and TRBJ2-6; no definite D call. Germline CDR1 SGHTA, CDR2 FQGTGA. The CDR3 loop spans 16 amino acids. Trimming shortened V by 5 bases and J by 2 bases, and 13 bases separated the two germline ends. CDR3 DNA: TGTGCCAGCAGCCCCACCAACAGACCTGGGGCCAACGTCCTGACTTTC. This sequence encodes CASSPTNRPGANVLTF.

This clone was seen only a few times. This rearrangement joins TRBV7-7 to TRBJ2-2; D uncertain. The V end was cut by 4 bases, the J end by 5 bases, with 5 bases between. This CDR3 has 12 amino acids. CDR1 and CDR2 from the germline V gene are SSHAT and FNYEAQ (reference sequence). This chain's CDR3 is CASSSRTGELFF. In nucleotides, the CDR3 is TGTGCCAGCAGCTCGCGAACCGGGGAGCTGTTTTTT.

The genes are TRBV28 and TRBJ2-7; 10 bases align to TRBD2. Per the germline V gene, CDR1 is MDHEN and CDR2 is SYDVKM. V gave up 5 bases and J gave up 3 bases; unmatched junction bases: 7. The CDR3 is 15 amino acids. In DNA, the CDR3 is TGTGCCAGCAGTAAACGGGGACTAGCGTACTACGAGCAGTACTTC. Amino acids: CASSKRGLAYYEQYF.

The V and J genes are TRBV5-4 and TRBJ2-1; a weak D match, TRBD2 (6 bases). The germline gives CDR1 SGHNT, CDR2 YYREEE (reference sequence). Trimming took 6 bases from V and 6 from J, leaving 10 bases between them. The CDR3 has 12 amino acids. The CDR3: CASTLGGNEQFF. CDR3 DNA sequence: TGTGCCAGCACATTGGGGGGCAATGAGCAGTTCTTC.

In this sample, this clone turned up a few times. This chain connects TRBV7-2 to TRBJ2-5; D possibly corresponds to TRBD1 (5 bases). V lost 5 bases and J lost 6, with 13 bases in between. The germline CDR1 and CDR2 sequences are SGHTA and FQGNSA. The length of the CDR3 is 13 residues. As DNA, the CDR3 is TGTGCCAGCAGCGCCCTAGGGGCGCAGACCCAGTACTTC. This gives the protein CASSALGAQTQYF.

This clone occurred a few times. The genes are TRBV25-1 and TRBJ2-7; 9 bases line up with TRBD1. V lost 2 bases, J lost 1 base, and 3 bases stayed unmatched. The germline CDR1 and CDR2 sequences are MGHDK and SYGVNS. CDR3 length equals 15 residues. CDR3 loop: CASSEAGTGSYEQYF. The DNA of the CDR3 is TGTGCCAGCAGTGAAGCCGGGACAGGGTCCTACGAGCAGTACTTC.

In DNA, the CDR3 is TGTGCCAGCAGTTATTCTGGAGCGAAAGAGACCCAGTACTTC. Translation gives CASSYSGAKETQYF. The rearrangement uses TRBV6-5 and TRBJ2-5; D is uncertain. This CDR3 spans 14 amino acids. Germline V gene sequence: CDR1 MNHEY, CDR2 SVGAGI. V shed 3 bases and J shed 3 bases, with 11 bases lying between them.

This clone was recorded a few times. V and J are TRBV7-6 and TRBJ2-3; 8 bases match TRBD2. The trim removed 5 bases at V and 6 bases at J, leaving 10 bases unmatched. The germline gives CDR1 SGHVS, CDR2 FNYEAQ. The CDR3 is 15 residues long. CDR3 sequence (DNA): TGTGCCAGCAGCCTTCCCGCGGGGGGCCCGGATACGCAGTATTTT. It translates to CASSLPAGGPDTQYF.

The chain joins TRBV29-1 to TRBJ2-1; TRBD1 might be the D (6 bases). The ends were cut back, 6 bases at V and 3 bases at J, with 12 bases in the middle. CDR3 length: 13 residues. Germline V lookup: CDR1 SQVTM, CDR2 ANQGSEA. The CDR3 sequence: CSVRDTDYNEQFF. In DNA, the CDR3 is TGCAGCGTCCGGGACACTGACTACAATGAGCAGTTCTTC.

This clone has a handful of counts. The chain combines TRBV5-1 with TRBJ2-3; D perhaps matches TRBD1 (6 bases). Trimming removed 4 bases at V and 2 bases at J, with 17 bases between. The CDR3 consists of 16 residues. Germline CDR1 and CDR2: SGHRS and YFSETQ. The chain's CDR3 is CASSRGPGHATDTQYF. The CDR3 region has the DNA TGCGCCAGCAGCAGGGGCCCGGGACACGCCACAGATACGCAGTATTTT. Complete variable domain (other parts from reference TRBV5-1 and TRBJ2-3): KAGVTQTPRYLIKTRGQQVTLSCSPISGHRSVSWYQQTPGQGLQFLFEYFSETQRNKGNFPGRFSGRQFSNSRSEMNVSTLELGDSALYLCASSRGPGHATDTQYFGPGTRLTVL.

The genes are TRBV7-9 and TRBJ2-1; 9 bases are shared with TRBD2. CDR3 length: 16 residues. V lost 8 bases, J lost 9 bases, and 17 bases stayed unmatched. Germline assignment: CDR1 SEHNR and CDR2 FQNEAQ (reference sequence). The CDR3: CASGADRAGGLGEQFF. The CDR3 coding sequence is TGTGCCAGCGGGGCAGACCGAGCGGGAGGACTGGGTGAGCAGTTCTTC.

This clone appeared a few times. The rearrangement joins TRBV2 to TRBJ2-1; 13 bases agree with TRBD2. Germline CDR1 is SNHLY and CDR2 is FYNNEI. The junction had 12 bases not matched to a gene; V was cut back by 8 bases and J by 2 bases. The CDR3 covers 18 residues. CDR3 residues: CASGGLAGDSSTYNEQFF. The DNA for the CDR3 is TGTGCCAGCGGAGGACTAGCGGGGGACTCGTCGACCTACAATGAGCAGTTCTTC.

The rearrangement uses TRBV28 and TRBJ2-1; D might be TRBD2 (6 bases). The CDR3 has 14 residues. Germline V CDR1 and CDR2: MDHEN, SYDVKM. The V end lost 6 bases, the J end lost 7 bases, and 16 bases lay between the germline ends. The CDR3 sequence is CASSSPWGENEQFF. DNA for the CDR3: TGTGCCAGCAGCTCCCCCTGGGGGGAGAATGAGCAGTTCTTC.

This clone was counted between two and nine times. The rearrangement uses TRBV25-1 and TRBJ1-5, with 7 bases fitting TRBD1. Germline V gene data show CDR1 as MGHDK and CDR2 as SYGVNS. The V segment lost 1 base and the J segment 6 bases; nucleotides outside the gene matches: 6. This CDR3 comprises 15 residues. The CDR3 loop is CASSESRQGPQPQHF. The CDR3 bases are TGTGCCAGCAGTGAATCGAGACAGGGCCCTCAGCCCCAGCATTTT.

This clone was counted only a few times. J is TRBJ2-1 and V is TRBV29-1; unclear D gene. This CDR3 region has 15 residues. V was shortened by 1 base and J by 3 bases, with 13 bases between the two germline ends. CDR1 and CDR2 (germline): SQVTM, ANQGSEA. The CDR3 sequence is CSVEVVASRYNEQFF. The CDR3 DNA reads TGCAGCGTTGAAGTCGTGGCTAGTCGCTACAATGAGCAGTTCTTC.

The J gene is TRBJ2-1, the V gene TRBV7-3; 8 positions match TRBD2. Germline CDR1 SGHTA, CDR2 FQGTGA. J gave up 9 bases and V 5 bases, and 15 bases lay outside the gene matches. The CDR3 consists of 16 residues. The DNA of the CDR3 is TGTGCCAGCAGCCCCCAGCCGGGAGGGCCCGCAATTGAGCAGTTCTTC. Encoded protein: CASSPQPGGPAIEQFF.

This clone came up a few times. The CDR3 loop is CSARQDEQYF. The CDR3 DNA sequence: TGCAGTGCCAGACAGGACGAGCAGTACTTC. V is TRBV20-1 and J is TRBJ2-7; possible D gene TRBD1, 6 bases. Germline CDR1 DFQATT, CDR2 SNEGSKA (reference sequence). Trimming left V 6 bases short and J 5 bases short, with 8 bases between. This CDR3 region has 10 residues.

The gene calls are TRBV29-1 and TRBJ1-4; the match to TRBD1 covers 8 bases. V shed 6 bases, J shed 7 bases, and the junction held 7 bases outside the gene matches. This CDR3 contains 13 residues. Per the germline V gene, CDR1 is SQVTM and CDR2 is ANQGSEA. DNA of the CDR3: TGCAGCGTGAGGACAGGGAAGAGTGAAAAACTGTTTTTT. It translates to CSVRTGKSEKLFF.

The chain combines TRBV29-1 with TRBJ1-3; D gene ambiguous. V lost 4 bases and J lost 2, with 9 bases in between. Looked up from germline, CDR1 is SQVTM and CDR2 is ANQGSEA. This CDR3 contains 13 residues. CDR3 amino acids: CSVGDAAGNTIYF. The CDR3, as DNA: TGCAGCGTTGGTGACGCGGCTGGAAACACCATATATTTT. Based on the CDR3 plus reference TRBV29-1 and TRBJ1-3, the full variable domain is SAVISQKPSRDICQRGTSLTIQCQVDSQVTMMFWYRQQPGQSLTLIATANQGSEATYESGFVIDKFPISRPNLTFSTLTVSNMSPEDSSIYLCSVGDAAGNTIYFGEGSWLTVV.

This chain links TRBV23-1 with TRBJ1-5; 9 nucleotides align to TRBD1. TRBV23-1 is filed as an ORF, its function uncertain. Losses at the gene ends were 0 bases for V and 6 bases for J; bases not matched to a gene: 9. The CDR3 runs to 17 residues. This chain's CDR3 is CASSQSGRQGVGQPQHF. The CDR3 DNA reads as TGCGCCAGCAGTCAATCGGGGCGACAGGGGGTGGGTCAGCCCCAGCATTTT.

This clone was detected only a few times. The chain joins TRBV18 to TRBJ1-5, with D uncertain. Germline V gene lookup returns CDR1 KGHSH and CDR2 LQKENI. This CDR3 spans 13 amino acids. Trimming removed 2 bases from V and 9 bases from J, with 11 bases in between. The CDR3 nucleotides read TGTGCCAGCTCACCAGCCCCCGAGAGGCCCCAGCATTTT. Encoded protein: CASSPAPERPQHF.

The chain combines TRBV7-9 with TRBJ1-2; 7 nucleotides agree with TRBD1. Germline V gives CDR1 SEHNR, CDR2 FQNEAQ (reference sequence). The CDR3 runs 17 residues. Trimming removed 8 bases from V and 4 bases from J; junction bases left unmatched: 19. The CDR3 region has the DNA TGTGCCAGCGTCTATGTTAAGGGGGCGATTTCCTCCTATGGCTACACCTTC. This gives the protein CASVYVKGAISSYGYTF. Filled out from reference TRBV7-9 and TRBJ1-2, the complete variable domain reads DTGVSQNPRHKITKRGQNVTFRCDPISEHNRLYWYRQTLGQGPEFLTYFQNEAQLEKSRLLSDRFSAERPKGSFSTLEIQRTEQGDSAMYLCASVYVKGAISSYGYTFGSGTRLTVV.

This clone has only a few counts. The chain couples TRBV25-1 to TRBJ1-1; 7 bases agree with TRBD1. The CDR3 length is 15 residues. Germline lookup yields CDR1 MGHDK and CDR2 SYGVNS. Trimming cost V 6 bases and J 4 bases; bases outside gene matches: 11. The DNA for the CDR3 is TGTGCCAGCAGATACCGGGACAGTGATCTCACTGAAGCTTTCTTT. Translating gives CASRYRDSDLTEAFF.

This clone was observed a handful of times. This sequence joins TRBV7-2 and TRBJ2-1, with 9 bases identical to TRBD2. J gave up 4 bases and V 5 bases, and 6 bases lay outside the gene matches. From germline, CDR1 is SGHTA and CDR2 FQGNSA. The CDR3 has 15 residues. As DNA, the CDR3 is TGTGCCAGCAGCCTCTCGAGCGGGGGGTACAATGAGCAGTTCTTC. Translating it yields CASSLSSGGYNEQFF.

The sample holds a few counts of this clone. This chain uses TRBV11-2 with TRBJ1-6, with 8 bases identical to TRBD1. Losses at the gene ends were 6 bases for V and 7 bases for J; bases not matched to a gene: 5. The CDR3 consists of 14 residues. From germline, CDR1 is SGHAT and CDR2 FQNNGV. CDR3 amino acids: CASSSRDRNSPLHF. The CDR3 nucleotides read TGTGCCAGCAGTTCCCGGGACAGGAATTCACCCCTCCACTTT.

The chain has TRBV6-5 and TRBJ2-5, with 7 bases lining up with TRBD2. Germline V gives CDR1 MNHEY, CDR2 SVGAGI. The V segment lost 4 bases and the J segment 3 bases; nucleotides outside the gene matches: 8. This CDR3 is 15 amino acids long. CDR3: CASSWGGQAEETQYF. The CDR3, as DNA: TGTGCCAGCAGTTGGGGAGGGCAGGCGGAAGAGACCCAGTACTTC.